This entry describes one TCR beta chain. Its target is unknown. Looked up from germline, CDR1 is GTSNPN and CDR2 is SVGIG (reference sequence). This CDR3 has 14 amino acids. Between the trimmed V and J ends, which lost 2 bases and 6 bases, there was a span of 13 bases. The data originate from a study of OX40 agonist ivuxolimab in advanced cancers. Overall study: Having had anti-PD-1, anti-PD-L1 or anti-CTLA-4 therapy before was allowed, and over 35% had some. Three patients showed partial responses: one hepatocellular carcinoma and two cutaneous melanoma cases. General study results and limits: Expanded clones belonging to CD8+ T cells outnumbered, on average, those of CD4+. Still undetermined is the antigen specificity of the expanded peripheral T cells.

Clones were sequenced by immunoSEQ multiplex PCR, and TCRdb holds only the in-frame ones, with some missing. The sample lists tens of thousands of clones, 84% occurring once. Source: CD4+ or CD8+ T cells sorted from blood, taken in a trial of the OX40 agonist ivuxolimab. V gene TRBV30 combines with J gene TRBJ1-4; TRBD1 might be the D (5 bases). This clonotype originated in an adult with an advanced solid tumor such as melanoma, head and neck, liver or kidney cancer. CDR3 residues: CAWSIPGRDEKLFF. The CDR3 DNA is TGTGCCTGGAGTATCCCGGGACGCGATGAAAAACTGTTTTTT.